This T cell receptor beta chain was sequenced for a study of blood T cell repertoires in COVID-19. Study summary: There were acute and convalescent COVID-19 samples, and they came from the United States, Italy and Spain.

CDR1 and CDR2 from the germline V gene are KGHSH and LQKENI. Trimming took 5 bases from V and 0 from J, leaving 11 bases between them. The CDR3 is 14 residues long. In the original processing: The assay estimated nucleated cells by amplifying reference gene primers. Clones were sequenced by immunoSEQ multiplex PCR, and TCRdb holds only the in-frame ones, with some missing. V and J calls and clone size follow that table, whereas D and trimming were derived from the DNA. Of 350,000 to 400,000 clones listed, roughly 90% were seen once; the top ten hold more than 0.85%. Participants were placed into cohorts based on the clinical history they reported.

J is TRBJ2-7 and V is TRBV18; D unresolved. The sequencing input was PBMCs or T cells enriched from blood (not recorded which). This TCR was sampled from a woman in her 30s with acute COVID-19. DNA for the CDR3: TGTGCCAGCTCAGCTCCTACCCTCTCCTACGAGCAGTACTTC. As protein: CASSAPTLSYEQYF.